The present T cell receptor (beta chain) was sequenced within a study of glioma-infiltrating T cells after dendritic cell vaccination. Study summary: At biweekly intervals, patients got three intradermal dendritic cell vaccine injections.

The time point is: after dendritic cell vaccination, including at tumor progression/relapse. V lost 6 bases to trimming and J lost 0 bases, with 16 bases between them. Per germline, CDR1 SEHNR and CDR2 FQNEAQ (reference sequence). The CDR3 runs to 16 residues. The table came from immunoSEQ multiplex PCR; TCRdb's copy has only in-frame clones and leaves some out. The repertoire holds about 76,000 clones, around nine tenths seen once, with more than 2% in the top ten. The source of this sequence is a human donor with glioblastoma. Sequenced material: blood, taken after dendritic cell vaccination. The rearrangement uses TRBV7-9 and TRBJ2-3; D might be TRBD1 (5 bases). CDR3 loop: CASRRLGASSTDTQYF. For the CDR3, the DNA is TGTGCCAGCAGACGACTTGGGGCCTCTAGCACAGATACGCAGTATTTT.